Presented here are 2 T cell receptor beta chains from one specimen sequenced in a study of cytomegalovirus exposure and HLA in healthy donors. Amplification used 60 Vbeta primers and 13 Jbeta primers. The protocol was immunoSEQ multiplex PCR, while the TCRdb copy is restricted to in-frame clones and leaves out a portion. Among approximately 150,000 clones listed, over 80% were seen once. The sample comprised PBMCs. All receptors derive from a male donor in good health and CMV-seronegative.

This clone was seen only once. V and J are TRBV20-1 and TRBJ2-1; D is undetermined. CDR1 and CDR2 (germline): DFQATT, SNEGSKA (reference sequence). This CDR3 contains 10 residues. Trimming removed 3 bases from V and 6 bases from J, with 3 bases in between. CDR3 bases: TGCAGTGCTAGCAGCAATGAGCAGTTCTTC. Protein: CSASSNEQFF.

This clone was seen more than once but under ten times. This sequence joins TRBV28 and TRBJ2-7; perhaps TRBD2 as D (5 bases). The V end was cut by 8 bases, the J end by 4 bases, with 9 bases between. CDR1 and CDR2 from the germline V gene are MDHEN and SYDVKM. CDR3 length: 11 residues. The chain's CDR3 is CASGPGYEQYF. The CDR3 coding sequence is TGTGCCAGCGGGCCGGGGTACGAGCAGTACTTC.